This TCR beta chain was recorded in a study of T cell changes during pregnancy in multiple sclerosis. From germline, CDR1 is SGHVS and CDR2 FQNEAQ. The CDR3 covers 15 residues. J lost 1 base, V lost 5 bases, and 2 bases had no gene match. The repertoire was sequenced with immunoSEQ multiplex PCR; TCRdb's copy has only in-frame clones and lacks some. The sample lists approximately 48,000 clones; 80% to 95% were seen once. The chain employs TRBV7-8 and TRBJ2-2, with 9 bases fitting TRBD2. The source is a female donor with multiple sclerosis, enrolled in a pregnancy study. Sequenced material: CD4+ T cells from peripheral blood mononuclear cells, taken after pregnancy. The chain's CDR3 is CASSQTSGNTGELFF. CDR3 nucleotides: TGTGCCAGCAGCCAGACTAGCGGGAACACCGGGGAGCTGTTTTTT.